The 21 T cell receptor beta chains below come from one sample, sequenced in a study of a mutant IDH1 vaccine in newly diagnosed glioma. The antigens these receptors bind are not known. Assay: immunoSEQ multiplex PCR; the TCRdb copy retains only in-frame clones and omits some. Of some 49,000 clones detected, less than 85% appear once; the ten largest clones hold 4.9%. Time point indicated: week 47, end of study. Every vaccine dose comprised 300 ug of mutant IDH1 20-mer peptide plus topical imiquimod. The sequencing here drew on PBMCs, taken from a glioma patient whose treatment included an IDH1 peptide vaccine. Every receptor here comes from a woman in her 40s with glioma. Some clones in this sample may be carry-over from other donors' samples.

V usage is TRBV2 and J usage is TRBJ2-1, with D perhaps TRBD1 (5 bases). The germline V gene encodes CDR1 SNHLY and CDR2 FYNNEI. Trimming left V 7 bases short and J 9 bases short, with 19 bases between. This CDR3 region has 14 residues. The CDR3 protein is CASNIGAGRGEQFF. The DNA of the CDR3 is TGTGCCAGCAACATAGGGGCAGGGCGCGGTGAGCAGTTCTTC.

The chain is built from TRBV5-1 and TRBJ1-6, with TRBD1 matching 11 bases. The V segment lost 3 bases and the J segment 9 bases; nucleotides outside the gene matches: 8. The CDR3 has 16 amino acids. The germline V gene has CDR1 SGHRS and CDR2 YFSETQ. The CDR3 coding sequence is TGCGCCAGCAGCTCATCCGGGGACAGGGGGAGTTCACCCCTCCACTTT. Residues: CASSSSGDRGSSPLHF.

V is TRBV7-2 and J is TRBJ2-2; D is ambiguous. This CDR3 has 17 residues. V dropped 3 bases and J dropped 2 bases, with 16 bases sitting between them. Germline CDR1 SGHTA, CDR2 FQGNSA. In DNA, the CDR3 is TGTGCCAGCAGCTTTTTGAGTGGACGGACCAACACCGGGGAGCTGTTTTTT. It specifies CASSFLSGRTNTGELFF.

This clone came up a few times. The J gene is TRBJ1-1, the V gene TRBV5-4; D is undetermined. V gave up 7 bases and J gave up 0 bases, with 7 bases separating them. CDR3 length equals 12 residues. Germline CDR1 and CDR2: SGHNT and YYREEE (reference sequence). DNA of the CDR3: TGTGCCAGCGGGCAGTTGAACACTGAAGCTTTCTTT. Protein product: CASGQLNTEAFF.

This clone occurred many times. V usage is TRBV5-6 and J usage is TRBJ1-5, with D hard to call. From germline, CDR1 is SGHDT and CDR2 YYEEEE. V was trimmed by 2 bases and J by 3 bases, leaving 9 bases between them. This CDR3 region has 14 residues. This chain's CDR3 is CASSFWGSNQPQHF. CDR3 coding DNA: TGTGCCAGCAGCTTCTGGGGTTCCAATCAGCCCCAGCATTTT. Based on the CDR3 plus reference TRBV5-6 and TRBJ1-5, the full variable domain is DAGVTQSPTHLIKTRGQQVTLRCSPKSGHDTVSWYQQALGQGPQFIFQYYEEEERQRGNFPDRFSGHQFPNYSSELNVNALLLGDSALYLCASSFWGSNQPQHFGDGTRLSIL.

The rearrangement joins TRBV4-3 to TRBJ2-7; the D gene is possibly TRBD2 (6 bases). V lost 4 bases and J lost 0, with 13 bases in between. The CDR3 contains 15 residues. The germline V gene encodes CDR1 LGHNA and CDR2 YSLEER. The CDR3 is CASSLGGDDSYEQYF. CDR3 sequence (DNA): TGCGCCAGCAGCCTGGGGGGAGACGACTCCTACGAGCAGTACTTC.

This chain joins TRBV5-8 and TRBJ1-2, with 7 bases lining up with TRBD1. The V and J ends lost 3 bases and 3 bases, in that order; junction bases with no gene match: 14. The CDR3 loop spans 17 amino acids. CDR1 is SGHTS, CDR2 YDEGEE, per germline. The CDR3 coding sequence is TGTGCCAGCAGCTATGAATACAGGGGAAGTGTGGACTATGGCTACACCTTC. It encodes CASSYEYRGSVDYGYTF.

V usage is TRBV25-1 and J usage is TRBJ1-5; possible D gene TRBD1, 6 bases. Germline lookup yields CDR1 MGHDK and CDR2 SYGVNS. With 7 bases removed from V and 2 bases from J, the gap between germline ends came to 12 bases. This CDR3 contains 14 residues. Here the CDR3 DNA reads TGTGCCAGCACCGGGGGGGGCCGCAATCAGCCCCAGCATTTT. Protein product: CASTGGGRNQPQHF.

The rearrangement links TRBV2 to TRBJ2-3; D call uncertain. Germline V gene sequence: CDR1 SNHLY, CDR2 FYNNEI. Trimming took off 10 bases at V and 1 base at J, with 12 bases between the two ends. CDR3 length equals 13 residues. The chain's CDR3 is CAILASGTDTQYF. Written as DNA, the CDR3 is TGTGCCATCCTCGCAAGCGGCACAGATACGCAGTATTTT. Combining the CDR3 with reference TRBV2 and TRBJ2-3 gives the whole variable domain EPEVTQTPSHQVTQMGQEVILRCVPISNHLYFYWYRQILGQKVEFLVSFYNNEISEKSEIFDDQFSVERPDGSNFTLKIRSTKLEDSAMYFCAILASGTDTQYFGPGTRLTVL.

The chain joins TRBV5-1 to TRBJ1-1, with D possibly matching TRBD1 (5 bases). The V end was cut by 4 bases, the J end by 8 bases, with 12 bases between. The CDR3 has 12 amino acids. Germline CDR1 is SGHRS and CDR2 is YFSETQ. CDR3 sequence: CASSPGAREAFF. The CDR3 DNA reads as TGCGCCAGCAGCCCCGGGGCGAGGGAAGCTTTCTTT.

The rearrangement joins TRBV19 to TRBJ2-3; tentative D call: TRBD1 (6 bases). The CDR3 is made up of 16 amino acids. The germline CDR1 and CDR2 sequences are LNHDA and SQIVND (reference sequence). Trimming took 3 bases from V and 4 from J, leaving 17 bases between them. This chain's CDR3 is CASSIWGRGPADTQYF. DNA of the CDR3: TGTGCCAGTAGTATTTGGGGCAGGGGACCCGCAGATACGCAGTATTTT.

The chain uses TRBV15 and TRBJ1-5; D remains ambiguous. Germline V gene lookup returns CDR1 LNHNV and CDR2 YYDKDF (reference sequence). CDR3 size: 14 residues. V was shortened by 8 bases and J by 1 base, with 12 bases between the two germline ends. CDR3 sequence: CATGRRGSNQPQHF. DNA of the CDR3: TGTGCCACCGGTAGACGAGGAAGCAATCAGCCCCAGCATTTT.

The genes are TRBV7-8 and TRBJ1-3; D ambiguous. Germline V gene data show CDR1 as SGHVS and CDR2 as FQNEAQ. V shed 1 base and J shed 3 bases, with 10 bases lying between them. The CDR3 loop spans 15 amino acids. The CDR3 sequence is CASSLVPGNGNTIYF. The CDR3 DNA sequence: TGTGCCAGCAGCTTAGTTCCGGGGAATGGAAACACCATATATTTT.

With regard to this clone: The sample holds other DNA sequences that translate to the same CDR3. J is TRBJ1-2 and V is TRBV30; D gene unclear. The ends were cut back, 0 bases at V and 4 bases at J, with 12 bases in the middle. This CDR3 has 14 residues. Looked up from germline, CDR1 is GTSNPN and CDR2 is SVGIG (reference sequence). CDR3 sequence: CAWSVLLGTYGYTF. The CDR3 coding sequence is TGTGCCTGGAGTGTACTATTAGGAACCTATGGCTACACCTTC.

V usage is TRBV6-5 and J usage is TRBJ2-5; D is tentatively TRBD1 or TRBD2 (5 bases each). From germline, CDR1 is MNHEY and CDR2 SVGAGI. Deletions cut 4 bases from V and 9 bases from J, with 15 bases between. The CDR3 has 13 amino acids. The CDR3 spells CASSSGGVGAQYF. The CDR3 DNA reads TGTGCCAGCAGTTCTGGTGGGGTGGGGGCCCAGTACTTC.

This chain connects TRBV6-5 to TRBJ2-7; weak D call: TRBD2 (5 bases). The length of the CDR3 is 15 residues. V was pared by 0 bases and J by 0 bases, with 9 bases between. The germline gives CDR1 MNHEY, CDR2 SVGAGI. CDR3 protein: CASSYSPGSSYEQYF. In DNA form, the CDR3 reads TGTGCCAGCAGTTACTCACCGGGGAGCTCCTACGAGCAGTACTTC.

This chain links TRBV7-6 with TRBJ1-6; no definite D call. CDR3 length: 14 residues. The germline V and J ends were trimmed by 1 base and 6 bases, with 7 bases remaining between them. The germline V gene encodes CDR1 SGHVS and CDR2 FNYEAQ. CDR3 DNA sequence: TGTGCCAGCAGCTTAGACGGACCTAATTCACCCCTCCACTTT. This codes for CASSLDGPNSPLHF.

This chain connects TRBV5-1 to TRBJ2-6; D gene uncertain. The CDR3 contains 16 residues. CDR1 and CDR2 (germline): SGHRS, YFSETQ. Deletions cut 0 bases from V and 0 bases from J, with 7 bases between. DNA for the CDR3: TGCGCCAGCAGCTTGGGTCGCAGCTCTGGGGCCAACGTCCTGACTTTC. Encoded protein: CASSLGRSSGANVLTF.

The chain uses TRBV4-3 and TRBJ2-7; no clear D gene. Germline-derived CDR1 and CDR2 are LGHNA and YSLEER. Trimming stripped 3 bases from V and 2 bases from J, with 8 bases between. The CDR3 spans 13 residues. The CDR3: CASSQQVTYEQYF. In DNA form, the CDR3 reads TGCGCCAGCAGCCAGCAGGTTACCTACGAGCAGTACTTC.

This rearrangement joins TRBV11-2 to TRBJ1-2, with a weak D call TRBD1 (5 bases). The CDR3 is 15 residues long. From germline, CDR1 is SGHAT and CDR2 FQNNGV. V was pared by 0 bases and J by 6 bases, with 14 bases between. CDR3 sequence: CASSLESRVINGYTF. For the CDR3, the DNA is TGTGCCAGCAGCTTAGAGAGCAGGGTTATAAATGGCTACACCTTC.

This clone was picked up a small number of times. V and J are TRBV27 and TRBJ2-2; 9 bases map to TRBD1. Germline V gene sequence: CDR1 MNHEY, CDR2 SMNVEV (reference sequence). Losses at the gene ends were 3 bases for V and 1 base for J; bases not matched to a gene: 0. The CDR3 spans 15 residues. The CDR3 coding sequence is TGTGCCAGCAGTTTGGACAGGGGGAACACCGGGGAGCTGTTTTTT. Translated: CASSLDRGNTGELFF.